These 20 T cell receptor beta chains originate from one sample sequenced in a study of T cells in tuberculosis. The data were produced by immunoSEQ multiplex PCR, yet TCRdb's version contains in-frame clones alone and is incomplete. The sample lists about 29,000 clones, over 85% occurring once. The source material was PBMCs. The receptors here all came from a donor aged 5-35 years with latent tuberculosis or without tuberculosis infection.

The chain uses TRBV5-5 and TRBJ1-2; D may be TRBD1 (5 bases). The length of the CDR3 is 15 residues. CDR1 is SGHKS and CDR2 is YYEKEE in the germline V gene (reference sequence). Trimming stripped 0 bases from V and 0 bases from J, with 9 bases between. The CDR3 here is CASSLGRGANYGYTF. CDR3 coding DNA: TGTGCCAGCAGCTTGGGTCGGGGGGCTAACTATGGCTACACCTTC.

In DNA, the CDR3 is TGTGCCAGCAGGGGTGAGACAGGGGTATATGCACCCCTCCACTTT. Amino acids: CASRGETGVYAPLHF. The chain couples TRBV6-6 to TRBJ1-6; 8 bases match TRBD1. CDR3 length: 15 amino acids. Trimming removed 6 bases from V and 11 bases from J; junction bases left unmatched: 12. Germline CDR1 reads MNHNY; CDR2 reads SVGAGI (reference sequence).

This clone was picked up a small number of times. V and J are TRBV5-5 and TRBJ1-1; 7 bases are a match to TRBD1. V was pared by 0 bases and J by 0 bases, with 2 bases of the junction left unmatched. CDR3 length equals 15 residues. The germline gives CDR1 SGHKS, CDR2 YYEKEE (reference sequence). The CDR3 nucleotides read TGTGCCAGCAGCTTGGCGGGACAGATGAACACTGAAGCTTTCTTT. Protein sequence: CASSLAGQMNTEAFF.

The chain combines TRBV5-1 with TRBJ2-7; 7 positions match TRBD1. V was clipped by 2 bases and J by 5 bases; unmatched bases: 7. Germline loops: CDR1 SGHRS, CDR2 YFSETQ. The CDR3 is made up of 14 amino acids. In nucleotides, the CDR3 is TGCGCCAGCAGCTTTCCTGGGACAGCAGACGAGCAGTACTTC. Residues: CASSFPGTADEQYF.

The genes are TRBV27 and TRBJ2-1, with TRBD2 matching over 7 bases. Looked up from germline, CDR1 is MNHEY and CDR2 is SMNVEV (reference sequence). CDR3 length equals 16 residues. J gave up 5 bases and V 2 bases, and 9 bases lay outside the gene matches. The CDR3 sequence: CASSLLGGSDHNEQFF. The CDR3, as DNA: TGTGCCAGCAGTTTACTTGGCGGGAGTGACCACAATGAGCAGTTCTTC.

This chain connects TRBV29-1 to TRBJ1-1; 12 bases are a match to TRBD1. V trimming: 3 bases; J trimming: 5 bases; junction bases outside the gene matches: 4. This CDR3 is built from 14 residues. Germline CDR1 and CDR2: SQVTM and ANQGSEA. The CDR3 region is CSVEGGQGATEAFF. DNA of the CDR3: TGCAGCGTTGAGGGGGGACAGGGGGCTACTGAAGCTTTCTTT.

V gene TRBV7-9 combines with J gene TRBJ2-3; no reliable D call. V was pared by 5 bases and J by 1 base, with 13 bases between. The CDR3 spans 15 residues. Germline V gene data show CDR1 as SEHNR and CDR2 as FQNEAQ (reference sequence). DNA of the CDR3: TGTGCCAGCAGCCCTGGTCGGTCCGGCACAGATACGCAGTATTTT. Translated, it gives CASSPGRSGTDTQYF.

V is TRBV5-5 and J is TRBJ1-2; tentatively, D is TRBD1 (6 bases). The CDR3 sequence is 16 residues long. V dropped 4 bases and J dropped 2 bases, with 18 bases sitting between them. Per germline, CDR1 SGHKS and CDR2 YYEKEE (reference sequence). CDR3 loop: CASSIKTGKDNYGYTF. The CDR3 DNA reads TGTGCCAGCAGCATTAAAACAGGGAAAGACAACTATGGCTACACCTTC.

In this sample, this clone turned up once. V gene TRBV4-2 combines with J gene TRBJ1-1; tentative D call: TRBD1 (6 bases). The V end was cut by 4 bases, the J end by 0 bases, with 15 bases between. The CDR3 has 16 residues. CDR1 and CDR2 from the germline V gene are LGHNA and YNFKEQ. CDR3 in DNA: TGTGCCAGCAGCCCCGAGTTCGGGGACATGAACACTGAAGCTTTCTTT. Encoded protein: CASSPEFGDMNTEAFF.

This sequence joins TRBV27 and TRBJ2-7; TRBD2 matches 12 bases. CDR1 and CDR2 (germline): MNHEY, SMNVEV (reference sequence). V shed 4 bases and J 7 bases; nucleotides not matched to a gene: 11. The CDR3 runs to 16 residues. The CDR3 DNA reads as TGTGCCAGCAGTTACCGACTAGCGGGGGCAGGTAGGGAGCAGTACTTC. It translates to CASSYRLAGAGREQYF.

This chain joins TRBV28 and TRBJ1-2; D might be TRBD1 (5 bases). Deletions cut 5 bases from V and 4 bases from J, with 17 bases between. The CDR3 loop spans 15 amino acids. Germline CDR1 and CDR2: MDHEN and SYDVKM. Here the CDR3 DNA reads TGTGCCAGCAGTCATCAAGGCGGGACCCTCTATGGCTACACCTTC. Amino acids: CASSHQGGTLYGYTF.

This clone was observed a single time. This chain uses TRBV5-1 with TRBJ2-7; D might be TRBD2 (5 bases). Trimming removed 2 bases at V and 0 bases at J, with 12 bases between. Germline CDR1 SGHRS, CDR2 YFSETQ. This CDR3 comprises 15 residues. The CDR3 nucleotides read TGCGCCAGCAGCTTAATTGGCGGGTCCTCCTACGAGCAGTACTTC. Residues: CASSLIGGSSYEQYF.

The J gene is TRBJ2-3, the V gene TRBV6-1; D perhaps matches TRBD2 (7 bases). Trimming shortened V by 8 bases and J by 0 bases, and 15 bases separated the two germline ends. Germline lookup yields CDR1 MNHNS and CDR2 SASEGT. This CDR3 is built from 15 residues. The CDR3 protein is CASGFAGASTDTQYF. CDR3 bases: TGTGCCAGCGGTTTTGCGGGGGCTAGCACAGATACGCAGTATTTT.

V and J are TRBV15 and TRBJ2-2; TRBD2 aligns across 11 bases. The CDR3 spans 15 residues. Per germline, CDR1 LNHNV and CDR2 YYDKDF (reference sequence). J was trimmed by 2 bases and V by 6 bases; bases with no gene match: 2. The CDR3, as DNA: TGTGCCACCAGACTAGCGGGGGCAAACACCGGGGAGCTGTTTTTT. Translating it yields CATRLAGANTGELFF.

The chain is built from TRBV30 and TRBJ1-3, with a weak D call TRBD1 (6 bases). Trimming left V 7 bases short and J 4 bases short, with 14 bases between. CDR3 length: 13 residues. Germline CDR1 GTSNPN, CDR2 SVGIG (reference sequence). The CDR3 spells CAYEFGQGNTIYF. DNA of the CDR3: TGTGCCTACGAATTCGGACAGGGAAACACCATATATTTT.

This rearrangement joins TRBV5-5 to TRBJ2-1; maybe TRBD2 (6 bases). From germline, CDR1 is SGHKS and CDR2 YYEKEE (reference sequence). V shed 0 bases and J shed 2 bases, with 12 bases lying between them. This CDR3 has 16 residues. The CDR3 bases are TGTGCCAGCAGCTTGGCCTTAGCGGTACCCTACAATGAGCAGTTCTTC. The encoded protein is CASSLALAVPYNEQFF. Based on the CDR3 plus reference TRBV5-5 and TRBJ2-1, the full variable domain is DAGVTQSPTHLIKTRGQQVTLRCSPISGHKSVSWYQQVLGQGPQFIFQYYEKEERGRGNFPDRFSARQFPNYSSELNVNALLLGDSALYLCASSLALAVPYNEQFFGPGTRLTVL.

J is TRBJ2-3 and V is TRBV27; 10 nucleotides align to TRBD1. The CDR3 runs 13 residues. From germline, CDR1 is MNHEY and CDR2 SMNVEV (reference sequence). The trim removed 8 bases at V and 6 bases at J, leaving 5 bases unmatched. This CDR3 is CASRQGATDTQYF. DNA of the CDR3: TGTGCCAGCCGACAGGGGGCCACCGATACGCAGTATTTT.

The CDR3 DNA reads as TGTGCCAGTAGATCGCGGGGGACCTCCTACGAGCAGTACTTC. Protein sequence: CASRSRGTSYEQYF. This chain links TRBV19 with TRBJ2-7; 7 bases fit TRBD2. This CDR3 region has 14 residues. Trimming took 6 bases from V and 0 from J; bases not matched to a gene: 5. The germline V gene encodes CDR1 LNHDA and CDR2 SQIVND (reference sequence).

This clone was counted once. This rearrangement joins TRBV7-6 to TRBJ1-5; no definite D call. CDR1 and CDR2 (germline): SGHVS, FNYEAQ. The CDR3 totals 15 residues. V lost 5 bases and J lost 4, with 15 bases in between. CDR3 region: CASSPMGGQNQPQHF. The CDR3 DNA is TGTGCCAGCAGCCCAATGGGAGGCCAGAATCAGCCCCAGCATTTT.

The rearrangement joins TRBV7-7 to TRBJ2-7, with a weak D call TRBD1 (6 bases). Trimming pared 5 bases from V and 1 base from J, leaving 12 bases between. CDR1 is SSHAT, CDR2 FNYEAQ, per germline (reference sequence). This CDR3 spans 14 amino acids. CDR3 DNA sequence: TGTGCCAGCAGCCAGAATCAGGGGTCCTACGAGCAGTACTTC. Amino acid sequence: CASSQNQGSYEQYF.